In its sample, the clone carrying this T cell receptor beta chain was seen once. Germline loops: CDR1 SGHTA, CDR2 FQGNSA. The V and J ends lost 5 bases and 10 bases respectively, with 12 bases between them. The CDR3 is 12 residues long. Individuals drawn from under 30 US areas were roughly 18 to 95 years old. Assignment of participants to cohorts was predicated upon participant-reported clinical history. The protocol was immunoSEQ multiplex PCR, while the TCRdb copy is restricted to in-frame clones and leaves out a portion. The table shows some 160,000 clones, with approximately 81% occurring only once. The data are from a study of blood T cell repertoires in COVID-19. For the study at large: Spain, Italy and the United States supplied samples that represented acute and convalescent COVID-19.

The chain couples TRBV7-2 to TRBJ2-1; D perhaps matches TRBD2 (5 bases). The source is a woman in her fifties or sixties who had recovered from COVID-19. The sequenced sample consisted of PBMCs or T cells enriched from blood (not recorded which). CDR3 sequence (DNA): TGTGCCAGCAGCCCTAGAGGGCCCGAGCAGTTCTTC. It is translated as CASSPRGPEQFF.